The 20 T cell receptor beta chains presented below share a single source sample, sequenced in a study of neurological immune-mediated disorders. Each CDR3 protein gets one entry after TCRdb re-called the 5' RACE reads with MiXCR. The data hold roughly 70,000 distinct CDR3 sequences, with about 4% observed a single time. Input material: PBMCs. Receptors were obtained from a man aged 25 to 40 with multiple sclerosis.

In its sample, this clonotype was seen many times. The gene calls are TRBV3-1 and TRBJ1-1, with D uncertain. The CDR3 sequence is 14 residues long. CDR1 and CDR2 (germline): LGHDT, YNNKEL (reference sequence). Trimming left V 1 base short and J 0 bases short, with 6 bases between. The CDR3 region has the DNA TGTGCCAGCAGCCAAGTGGAGATGAACACTGAAGCTTTCTTT. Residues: CASSQVEMNTEAFF.

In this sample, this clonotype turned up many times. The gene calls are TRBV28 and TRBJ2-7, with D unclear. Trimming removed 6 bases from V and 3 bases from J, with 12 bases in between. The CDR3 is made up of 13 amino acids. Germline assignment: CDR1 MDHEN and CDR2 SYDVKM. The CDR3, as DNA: TGTGCCAGCAGACACGGATCTTTCTACGAGCAGTACTTC. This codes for CASRHGSFYEQYF. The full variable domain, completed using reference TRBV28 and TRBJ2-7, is DVKVTQSSRYLVKRTGEKVFLECVQDMDHENMFWYRQDPGLGLRLIYFSYDVKMKEKGDIPEGYSVSREKKERFSLILESASTNQTSMYLCASRHGSFYEQYFGPGTRLTVT.

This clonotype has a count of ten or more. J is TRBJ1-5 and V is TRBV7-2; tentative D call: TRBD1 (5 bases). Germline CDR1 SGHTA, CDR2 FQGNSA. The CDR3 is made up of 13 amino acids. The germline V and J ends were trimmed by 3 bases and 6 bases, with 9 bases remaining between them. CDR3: CASSLEGFQPQHF. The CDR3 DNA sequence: TGTGCCAGCAGCTTGGAGGGGTTTCAGCCCCAGCATTTT. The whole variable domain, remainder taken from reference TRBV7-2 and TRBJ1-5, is GAGVSQSPSNKVTEKGKDVELRCDPISGHTALYWYRQSLGQGLEFLIYFQGNSAPDKSGLPSDRFSAERTGGSVSTLTIQRTQQEDSAVYLCASSLEGFQPQHFGDGTRLSIL.

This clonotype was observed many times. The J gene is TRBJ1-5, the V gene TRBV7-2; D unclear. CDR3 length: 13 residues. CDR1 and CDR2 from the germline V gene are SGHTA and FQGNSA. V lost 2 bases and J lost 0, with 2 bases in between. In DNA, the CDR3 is TGTGCCAGCAGCTTACATAGCAATCAGCCCCAGCATTTT. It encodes CASSLHSNQPQHF.

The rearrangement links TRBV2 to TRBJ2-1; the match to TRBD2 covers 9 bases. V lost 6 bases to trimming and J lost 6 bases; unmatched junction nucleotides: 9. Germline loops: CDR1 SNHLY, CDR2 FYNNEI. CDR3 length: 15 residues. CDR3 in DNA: TGTGCCAGCAGCGGCATCTGGCGGGGGGGCAATGAGCAGTTCTTC. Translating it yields CASSGIWRGGNEQFF.

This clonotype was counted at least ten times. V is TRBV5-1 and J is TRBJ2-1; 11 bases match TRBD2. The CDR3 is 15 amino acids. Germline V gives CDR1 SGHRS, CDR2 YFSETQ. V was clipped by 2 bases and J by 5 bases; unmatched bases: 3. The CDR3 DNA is TGCGCCAGCAGCTTACTAGCGGGGGTTAACAATGAGCAGTTCTTC. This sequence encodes CASSLLAGVNNEQFF.

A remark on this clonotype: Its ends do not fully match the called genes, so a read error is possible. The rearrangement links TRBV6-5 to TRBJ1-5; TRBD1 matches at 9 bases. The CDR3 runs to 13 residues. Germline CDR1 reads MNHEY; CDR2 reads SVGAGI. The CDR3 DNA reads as TGTGCCAGCAGTTACTCGACAGGGGGACCCCAGAATTTT. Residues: CASSYSTGGPQNF.

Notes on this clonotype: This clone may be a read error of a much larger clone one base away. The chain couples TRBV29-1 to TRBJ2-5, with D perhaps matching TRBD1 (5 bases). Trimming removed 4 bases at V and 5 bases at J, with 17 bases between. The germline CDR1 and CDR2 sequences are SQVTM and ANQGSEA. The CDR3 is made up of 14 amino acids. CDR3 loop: CSVAQGKPGETQYF. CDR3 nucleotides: TGCAGCGTTGCTCAGGGCAAACCCGGTGAGACCCAGTACTTC. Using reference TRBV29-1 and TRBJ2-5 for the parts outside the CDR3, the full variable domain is SAVISQKPSRDICQRGTSLTIQCQVDSQVTMMFWYRQQPGQSLTLIATANQGSEATYESGFVIDKFPISRPNLTFSTLTVSNMSPEDSSIYLCSVAQGKPGETQYFGPGTRLLVL.

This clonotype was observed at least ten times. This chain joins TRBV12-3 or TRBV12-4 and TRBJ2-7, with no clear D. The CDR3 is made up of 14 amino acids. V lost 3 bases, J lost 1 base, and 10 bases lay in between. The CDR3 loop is CASSFPDLSYEQYF. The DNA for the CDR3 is TGTGCCAGCAGTTTCCCCGACTTGTCCTACGAGCAGTACTTC.

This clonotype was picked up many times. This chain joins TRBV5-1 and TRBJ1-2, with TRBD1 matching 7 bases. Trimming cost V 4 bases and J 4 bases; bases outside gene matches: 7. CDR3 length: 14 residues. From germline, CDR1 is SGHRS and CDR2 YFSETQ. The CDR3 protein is CASSAQQGTYGYTF. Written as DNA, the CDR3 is TGCGCCAGCAGCGCCCAACAGGGGACCTATGGCTACACCTTC.

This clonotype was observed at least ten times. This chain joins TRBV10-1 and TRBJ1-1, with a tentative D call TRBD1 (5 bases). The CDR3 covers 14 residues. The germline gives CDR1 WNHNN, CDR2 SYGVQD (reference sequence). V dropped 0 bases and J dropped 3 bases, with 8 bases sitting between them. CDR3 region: CASSESGLDTEAFF. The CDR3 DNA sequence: TGCGCCAGCAGTGAGTCGGGACTCGACACTGAAGCTTTCTTT.

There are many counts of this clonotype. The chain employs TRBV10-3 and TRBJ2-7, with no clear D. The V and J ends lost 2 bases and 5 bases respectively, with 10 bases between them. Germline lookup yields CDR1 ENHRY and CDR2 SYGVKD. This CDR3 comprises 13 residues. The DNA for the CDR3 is TGTGCCATCAGTGAGGGGTATGGGGACGAGCAGTACTTC. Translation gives CAISEGYGDEQYF.

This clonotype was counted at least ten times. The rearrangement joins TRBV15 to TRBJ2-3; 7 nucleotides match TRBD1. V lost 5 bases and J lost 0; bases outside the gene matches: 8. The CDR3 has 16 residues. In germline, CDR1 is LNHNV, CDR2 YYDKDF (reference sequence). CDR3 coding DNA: TGTGCCACCAGCGACCGGGACAGAGGCAGCACAGATACGCAGTATTTT. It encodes CATSDRDRGSTDTQYF.

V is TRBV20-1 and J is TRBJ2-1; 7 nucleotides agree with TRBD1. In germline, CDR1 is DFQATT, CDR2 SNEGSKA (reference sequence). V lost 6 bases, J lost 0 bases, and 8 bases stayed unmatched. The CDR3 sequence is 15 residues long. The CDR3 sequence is CSAMGTVRSYNEQFF. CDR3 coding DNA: TGCAGTGCAATGGGGACAGTGCGCTCCTACAATGAGCAGTTCTTC.

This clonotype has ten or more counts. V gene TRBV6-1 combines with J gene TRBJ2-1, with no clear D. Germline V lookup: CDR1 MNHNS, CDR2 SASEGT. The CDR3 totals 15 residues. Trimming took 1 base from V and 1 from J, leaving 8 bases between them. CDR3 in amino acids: CASSEEDGSYNEQFF. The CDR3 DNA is TGTGCCAGCAGTGAAGAAGACGGATCCTACAATGAGCAGTTCTTC.

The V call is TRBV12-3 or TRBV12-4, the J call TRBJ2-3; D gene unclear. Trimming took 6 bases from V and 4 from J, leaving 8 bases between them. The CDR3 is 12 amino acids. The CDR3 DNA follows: TGTGCCAGCAGACCCCACCCAGATACGCAGTATTTT. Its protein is CASRPHPDTQYF.

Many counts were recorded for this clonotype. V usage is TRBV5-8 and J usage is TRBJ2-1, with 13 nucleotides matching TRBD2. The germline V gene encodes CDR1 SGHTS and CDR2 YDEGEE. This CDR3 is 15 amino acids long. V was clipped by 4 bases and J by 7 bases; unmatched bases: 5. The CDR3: CASSAGTSGVNEQFF. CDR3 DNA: TGTGCCAGCAGCGCCGGGACTAGCGGGGTAAATGAGCAGTTCTTC.

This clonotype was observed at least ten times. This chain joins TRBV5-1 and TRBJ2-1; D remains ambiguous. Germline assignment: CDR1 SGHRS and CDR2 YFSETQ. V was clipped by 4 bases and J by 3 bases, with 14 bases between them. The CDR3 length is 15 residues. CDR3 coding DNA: TGCGCCAGCAGCCCGGTGGTAGGGCTCTACAATGAGCAGTTCTTC. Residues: CASSPVVGLYNEQFF.

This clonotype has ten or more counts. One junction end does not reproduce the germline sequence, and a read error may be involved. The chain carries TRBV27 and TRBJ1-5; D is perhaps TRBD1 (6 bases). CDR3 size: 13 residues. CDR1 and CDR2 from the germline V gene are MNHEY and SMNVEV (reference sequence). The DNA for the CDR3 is TGTGCCAGCAGCGCCAGCGTTGGACAGCCCCAGAATTTT. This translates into CASSASVGQPQNF.

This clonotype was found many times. CDR3 sequence: CASSLPGTGTLNTEAFF. In DNA form, the CDR3 reads TGTGCCAGCAGCTTGCCGGGGACGGGGACCTTGAACACTGAAGCTTTCTTT. The chain uses TRBV5-4 and TRBJ1-1; possibly TRBD1 for D (5 bases). Trimming removed 1 base from V and 0 bases from J, with 16 bases in between. Germline V gene lookup returns CDR1 SGHNT and CDR2 YYREEE (reference sequence). This CDR3 comprises 17 residues.